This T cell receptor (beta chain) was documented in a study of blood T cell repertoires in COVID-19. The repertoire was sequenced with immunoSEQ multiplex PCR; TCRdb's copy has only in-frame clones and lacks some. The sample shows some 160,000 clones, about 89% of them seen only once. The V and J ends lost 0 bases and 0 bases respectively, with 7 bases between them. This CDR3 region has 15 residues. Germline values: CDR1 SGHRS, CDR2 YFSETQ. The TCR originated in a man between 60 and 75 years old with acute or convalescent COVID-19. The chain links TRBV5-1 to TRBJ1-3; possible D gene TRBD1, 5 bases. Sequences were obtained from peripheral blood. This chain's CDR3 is CASSLDRFSGNTIYF. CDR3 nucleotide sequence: TGCGCCAGCAGCTTGGACAGGTTCTCTGGAAACACCATATATTTT.